The TCR beta chain described here comes from a study of cytotoxic CD8 clonotypes in ibrutinib-treated CLL. Study as a whole: Following a median about eleven months of treatment, with a range of 6 to 36, response samples were taken.

This CDR3 contains 16 residues. With 6 bases clipped from V and 4 bases from J, the junction kept 11 bases outside the gene matches. Germline V gene data show CDR1 as SGHAT and CDR2 as FQDESV (reference sequence). Comments on this clone: Antigen: not known.

Study results and caveats: Clonality showed a rise at ibrutinib response that reversed toward baseline at progression. Clonotypes that were public were uncommon, and they contracted or stayed stable on treatment.

A 1 in 200,000 to 1 in 1 million T cell depth was the sequencing target. The protocol was immunoSEQ multiplex PCR, while the TCRdb copy is restricted to in-frame clones and leaves out a portion. The repertoire holds just under 70,000 clones, around 65% seen once, with approximately 6% in the top ten. The receptor comes from a human donor with chronic lymphocytic leukemia. This specimen consisted of PBMCs, obtained after 12 months of ibrutinib treatment. The V and J genes are TRBV11-1 and TRBJ2-3; 9 nucleotides align to TRBD1. The CDR3: CASSPTGGPRADTQYF. In nucleotides, the CDR3 is TGTGCCAGCAGTCCCACAGGGGGCCCAAGAGCAGATACGCAGTATTTT.